The 9 T cell receptor beta chains below were found in one sample sequenced in a study of T-cell reconstitution after alpha-beta-depleted transplantation in children. The library targeted TCRbeta and was prepared with unique molecular identifiers. TCRdb ran MiXCR on the PCR reads and lists one entry per CDR3 protein. The sample lists 610,000 or so distinct CDR3 sequences; roughly 30% were seen once. This specimen consisted of PBMCs, obtained before TCRalphabeta/CD19-depleted stem cell transplant. These receptors were taken from a boy in the first two years of life with Wiskott-Aldrich syndrome, due to receive a stem cell transplant.

This clonotype was seen a handful of times. The V gene is TRBV27, the J gene TRBJ2-1, with 9 positions matching TRBD2. V dropped 2 bases and J dropped 4; count of bases not matched to a gene: 12. The CDR3 extends over 18 amino acids. Looked up from germline, CDR1 is MNHEY and CDR2 is SMNVEV (reference sequence). Here the CDR3 reads CASSLRVTSGSTYNEQFF. The CDR3 coding sequence is TGTGCCAGCAGTTTAAGGGTGACTAGCGGTTCGACTTACAATGAGCAGTTCTTC.

The chain combines TRBV6-1 with TRBJ2-7; maybe TRBD2 (6 bases). CDR3 length: 14 amino acids. Trimming removed 11 bases at V and 2 bases at J, with 19 bases between. Germline CDR1 and CDR2: MNHNS and SASEGT. Here the CDR3 DNA reads TGTGCCTCGGGGTGCGGGACGCAAACCTACGAGCAGTACTTC. Its translation is CASGCGTQTYEQYF.

This chain joins TRBV5-1 and TRBJ1-1; TRBD1 matches 8 bases. There are 16 residues in the CDR3. V trimming: 5 bases; J trimming: 1 base; junction bases outside the gene matches: 10. From germline, CDR1 is SGHRS and CDR2 YFSETQ. This CDR3 is CASRITGTGGNTEAFF. The CDR3 DNA follows: TGCGCCAGCAGGATAACCGGGACAGGTGGGAACACTGAAGCTTTCTTT.

In this sample, this clonotype turned up a few times. The gene calls are TRBV6-1 and TRBJ2-7, with a possible D match to TRBD1 (5 bases). Deletions cut 7 bases from V and 6 bases from J, with 19 bases between. Germline CDR1 and CDR2: MNHNS and SASEGT. The CDR3 spans 14 residues. CDR3 nucleotides: TGTGCCAGCAAGGTGGGCAGGGTCATTTCCGAGCAGTACTTC. This translates into CASKVGRVISEQYF.

The J gene is TRBJ2-2, the V gene TRBV5-1, with a tentative D call TRBD1 (5 bases). V was pared by 2 bases and J by 6 bases, with 14 bases between. The germline V gene encodes CDR1 SGHRS and CDR2 YFSETQ. CDR3 size: 15 residues. The CDR3 reads CASSFDAQGAGELFF. For the CDR3, the DNA is TGCGCCAGCAGCTTCGACGCCCAGGGCGCCGGGGAGCTGTTTTTT.

The gene calls are TRBV6-1 and TRBJ1-5; weak D call: TRBD1 (5 bases). This CDR3 is built from 15 residues. Trimming shortened V by 2 bases and J by 7 bases, and 15 bases separated the two germline ends. The germline CDR1 and CDR2 sequences are MNHNS and SASEGT. CDR3 residues: CASSERGRENQPQHF. The CDR3 DNA follows: TGTGCCAGCAGTGAAAGGGGACGAGAAAACCAGCCCCAGCATTTT.

This clonotype was detected a few times. V usage is TRBV5-1 and J usage is TRBJ1-2, with 10 bases lining up with TRBD1. CDR1 SGHRS and CDR2 YFSETQ come from the germline V gene. Trimming removed 0 bases from V and 6 bases from J; junction bases left unmatched: 5. This CDR3 has 15 residues. The CDR3 DNA sequence: TGCGCCAGCAGCTTGGCCGGACAGGGGGATCATGGCTACACCTTC. Protein sequence: CASSLAGQGDHGYTF.

V gene TRBV28 combines with J gene TRBJ2-1; 15 nucleotides match TRBD2. After removal of 4 bases from V and 5 bases from J, the junction contained 15 bases not matched to a gene. Germline CDR1 MDHEN, CDR2 SYDVKM. The CDR3 runs to 20 residues. The DNA of the CDR3 is TGTGCCAGCAGTTATGGGACTAGCGGGAGGCTCACACCGGATGACAATGAGCAGTTCTTC. As protein: CASSYGTSGRLTPDDNEQFF.

This clonotype has more than one count but fewer than ten. The chain employs TRBV20-1 and TRBJ2-7, with 10 bases identical to TRBD2. Germline values: CDR1 DFQATT, CDR2 SNEGSKA (reference sequence). Losses at the gene ends were 7 bases for V and 4 bases for J; bases not matched to a gene: 10. The CDR3 consists of 14 residues. In DNA form, the CDR3 reads TGCAGTGTGGAGCGGGAGGGTGGGGGTTACGAGCAGTACTTC. Protein: CSVEREGGGYEQYF.